The next 4 T cell receptor beta chains were all read from a single sample in a study of Ad26.COV2.S vaccination and SARS-CoV-2 variants. The treatment: 19 received Ad26.COV2.S at low or high dose, single or two shots; several received placebo; per-sample allocation not given. Material that was analyzed had been drawn on day 63 after the first vaccine or placebo injection. Clones were sequenced by immunoSEQ multiplex PCR, and TCRdb holds only the in-frame ones, with some missing. The table has fewer than 500,000 clones, 90% seen once; the top ten hold around 4.5%. The material sequenced was peripheral blood, taken in a trial of Ad26.COV2.S vaccine versus placebo. These receptor sequences come from a person aged 18-60 years who received the Ad26.COV2.S COVID-19 vaccine or a placebo.

The chain uses TRBV6-5 and TRBJ1-2; 7 nucleotides line up with TRBD1. The CDR3 totals 13 residues. After removal of 7 bases from V and 8 bases from J, the junction contained 10 bases not matched to a gene. Germline CDR1 and CDR2: MNHEY and SVGAGI. The CDR3 sequence: CASNPTGEAGYTF. For the CDR3, the DNA is TGTGCCAGCAACCCTACAGGGGAGGCAGGCTACACCTTC.

J is TRBJ2-3 and V is TRBV7-2; D gene ambiguous. The CDR3 is made up of 15 amino acids. V was trimmed by 5 bases and J by 3 bases, leaving 15 bases between them. From germline, CDR1 is SGHTA and CDR2 FQGNSA. CDR3: CASSPGLTGTDTQYF. As DNA, the CDR3 is TGTGCCAGCAGCCCTGGCCTAACGGGTACAGATACGCAGTATTTT.

This clone was detected a few times. This chain links TRBV27 with TRBJ2-1; the D gene is possibly TRBD1 (5 bases). Trimming stripped 1 base from V and 8 bases from J, with 21 bases between. Looked up from germline, CDR1 is MNHEY and CDR2 is SMNVEV (reference sequence). CDR3 size: 17 residues. The CDR3 region is CASSLWGGDVRVDEQFF. CDR3 DNA: TGTGCCAGCAGTTTATGGGGTGGGGATGTCAGGGTAGATGAGCAGTTCTTC.

The chain combines TRBV29-1 with TRBJ2-4; D is uncertain. Per germline, CDR1 SQVTM and CDR2 ANQGSEA. The CDR3 extends over 13 amino acids. V lost 3 bases and J 0 bases, leaving 6 bases between the germline ends. The DNA for the CDR3 is TGCAGCGTTGAGAGTCGAGCCAAAAACATTCAGTACTTC. This translates into CSVESRAKNIQYF.